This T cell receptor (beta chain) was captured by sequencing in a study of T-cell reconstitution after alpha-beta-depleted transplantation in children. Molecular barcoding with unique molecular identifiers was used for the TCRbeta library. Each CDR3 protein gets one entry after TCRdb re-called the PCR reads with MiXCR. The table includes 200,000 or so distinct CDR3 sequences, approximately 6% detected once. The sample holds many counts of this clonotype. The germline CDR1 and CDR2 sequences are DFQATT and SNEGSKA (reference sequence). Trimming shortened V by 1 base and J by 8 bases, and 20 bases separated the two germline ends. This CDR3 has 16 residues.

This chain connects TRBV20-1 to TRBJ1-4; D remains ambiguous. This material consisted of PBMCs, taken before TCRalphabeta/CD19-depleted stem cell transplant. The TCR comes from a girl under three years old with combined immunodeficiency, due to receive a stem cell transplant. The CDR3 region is CSARVGAGIRREKLFF. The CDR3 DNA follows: TGCAGTGCTAGAGTAGGAGCGGGCATCCGGAGAGAAAAACTGTTTTTT.